A selection of T cell receptor beta chains follows, all from one sample in a study of T cell repertoires and Cas9 in healthy adults. Repertoires were generated with immunoSEQ multiplex PCR, while TCRdb's copy carries only in-frame clones and drops some. The sample has approximately 23,000 clones, 75% to 95% seen once; the top ten hold around 1.5%. The sample comprised CD4+ effector T cells (CD127+, CD25-, CD137-, CD154-) from PBMCs; culture status not recorded. The origin of the receptors is a human donor in good health. CDR3s include the opening cysteine and the closing phenylalanine or tryptophan. The D gene is left open where the match is weak. The size of a clone is reported for some rows only, either as once, few or many, or as a class for expanded clones.

abundance,d_gene,j_gene,v_gene,CDR3nt,CDR3aa
NA,NA,TRBJ1-6,TRBV28,TGTGCCAGCAGTTTATGGGCAGACAGCCAGCCCTCTTATAATTCACCCCTCCACTTT,CASSLWADSQPSYNSPLHF
NA,TRBD2,TRBJ2-1,TRBV19,TGTGCCAGTAGTAGCCCCCCGGGACTAAGCAATGAGCAGTTCTTC,CASSSPPGLSNEQFF
NA,NA,TRBJ1-2,TRBV30,TGTGCCTGGAGTCCTCACAGGATCACTAACTATGGCTACACCTTC,CAWSPHRITNYGYTF
NA,NA,TRBJ1-5,TRBV19,TGTGCCAGTAGTATAGACAGGGGAAATCAGCCCCAGCATTTT,CASSIDRGNQPQHF
NA,NA,TRBJ1-1,TRBV4-3,TGCGCCAGCAGCCAAGGGGAGCTGAACACTGAAGCTTTCTTT,CASSQGELNTEAFF
NA,TRBD2,TRBJ2-3,TRBV2,TGTGCCAGCAGCGAGACTAGCGCCACAGATACGCAGTATTTT,CASSETSATDTQYF
NA,TRBD1,TRBJ2-7,TRBV6-1,TGCGCCAGCAGTAGGGGACAGAACTACGAGCAGTACTTC,CASSRGQNYEQYF
NA,NA,TRBJ1-6,TRBV6-5,TGTGCCAGCAGTTACTCCCCGGGGCTTAGGGCACCCCTCCACTTT,CASSYSPGLRAPLHF
NA,NA,TRBJ2-7,TRBV28,TGTGCCAGCAGTCTCCGTGGGGGAGTCTACGAGCAGTACTTC,CASSLRGGVYEQYF
NA,TRBD2,TRBJ2-1,TRBV10-1,TGCGCCAGCAGGGGGGTGACTAGCGGGCGCTACAATGAGCAGTTCTTC,CASRGVTSGRYNEQFF
NA,NA,TRBJ1-5,TRBV19,TGTGCCAGTAGGGTAGAAGGGGGAGATCAGCCCCAGCATTTT,CASRVEGGDQPQHF
NA,TRBD1,TRBJ1-1,TRBV30,TGTGCCTGGAGACGACAGGGAAACACTGAAGCTTTCTTT,CAWRRQGNTEAFF
NA,NA,TRBJ2-7,TRBV5-1,TGCGCCAGCAGCTTGGGTATTAATGAGGCGAACTACGAGCAGTACTTC,CASSLGINEANYEQYF
NA,TRBD1,TRBJ2-1,TRBV29-1,TGCAGCGTTGTGAGGACAGGAATCGACAATGAGCAGTTCTTC,CSVVRTGIDNEQFF
NA,NA,TRBJ1-2,TRBV6-5,TGTGCCAGCAGTGAAGTGCGGGGCTATGGCTACACCTTC,CASSEVRGYGYTF
once,TRBD1,TRBJ2-3,TRBV10-2,TGCGCCAGCACACCAGGGACAGGGGGTCCCACAGATACGCAGTATTTT,CASTPGTGGPTDTQYF
NA,NA,TRBJ1-3,TRBV18,TGTGCCAGCTCACCACCGTCTCGCAGGGGAATGGGAAACACCATATATTTT,CASSPPSRRGMGNTIYF
NA,NA,TRBJ2-3,TRBV14,TGTGCCAGCAGCCCCTCTGGCGTGCCCACAGATACGCAGTATTTT,CASSPSGVPTDTQYF
NA,NA,TRBJ1-5,TRBV10-2,TGCGCCAGCAGTGTCGAGTATAGCAATCAGCCCCAGCATTTT,CASSVEYSNQPQHF
NA,NA,TRBJ2-6,TRBV4-2,TGTGCCAGCAGCCAAGAAGGGGCCGGGGCCAACGTCCTGACTTTC,CASSQEGAGANVLTF
NA,NA,TRBJ1-1,TRBV5-1,TGTGCCAGCAGCTTGTCTGCCAGGGCGAACACTGAAGCTTTCTTT,CASSLSARANTEAFF
NA,NA,TRBJ1-3,TRBV30,TGTGCCTGGAGACCCGTAACAGGGCGAAGCTCTGGAAACACCATATATTTT,CAWRPVTGRSSGNTIYF
NA,TRBD1,TRBJ1-4,TRBV2,TGTGCCAGCAGTGGAAGGACAGGGAATGAAAAACTGTTTTTT,CASSGRTGNEKLFF
once,NA,TRBJ2-3,TRBV2,TGTGCCAGCAGTCAGCAGGGGTTCAGCACAGATACGCAGTATTTT,CASSQQGFSTDTQYF
NA,NA,TRBJ2-1,TRBV28,TGTGCCAGCAGTCCGATGCGAGGTCGGTTCTTC,CASSPMRGRFF
NA,NA,TRBJ1-2,TRBV5-1,TGCGCCAGCAGCTCGGGACAAGACTATGGCTACACCTTC,CASSSGQDYGYTF
NA,NA,TRBJ1-2,TRBV7-9,TGTGCCAGCAGCTCCTCTGGGGTGAACTATGGCTACACCTTC,CASSSSGVNYGYTF
NA,TRBD2,TRBJ2-7,TRBV27,TGTGCCAGCAGTTTATCAGGCGGGGGCGAGCAGTACTTC,CASSLSGGGEQYF
NA,NA,TRBJ2-1,TRBV9,TGTGCCAGCAGCGTAGCTCCGGATAGAATTAGTTACAATGAGCAGTTCTTC,CASSVAPDRISYNEQFF
NA,NA,TRBJ1-1,TRBV29-1,TGCAGCGTTGGAGGGGACCGCACGGCAGAAGCTTTCTTT,CSVGGDRTAEAFF
NA,NA,TRBJ2-5,TRBV7-9,TGTGCCAGCAGCGTCGGGACGCATGAAGAGACCCAGTACTTC,CASSVGTHEETQYF
NA,NA,TRBJ1-2,TRBV7-2,TGTGCCAGCAGCTTACGAACCTATGGCTACACCTTC,CASSLRTYGYTF
NA,NA,TRBJ2-7,TRBV20-1,TGCAGTGCTAGGGTACAGGGAGAGCAGTACTTC,CSARVQGEQYF
NA,TRBD2,TRBJ2-5,TRBV27,TGTGCCAGCAGTCATAGACTAGCGGGAGAGACCCAGTACTTC,CASSHRLAGETQYF
NA,TRBD2,TRBJ2-3,TRBV5-4,TGTGCCAGCAGCTTGGTACCGGGAGGAAGCACAGATACGCAGTATTTT,CASSLVPGGSTDTQYF
NA,NA,TRBJ2-5,TRBV7-9,TGTGCCAGCAGCTTTTTGAGTGTCCAAGAGACCCAGTACTTC,CASSFLSVQETQYF
once,TRBD1,TRBJ2-7,TRBV15,TGTGCCACCAGCAGAGAAGGACAGGAGACCTACGAGCAGTACTTC,CATSREGQETYEQYF
NA,NA,TRBJ1-1,TRBV11-3,TGTGCCAGCAGCTTCTCAGGGACTGAAGCTTTCTTT,CASSFSGTEAFF
NA,NA,TRBJ1-4,TRBV14,TGTGCCAGCAGCCAAGTAGGGGAAAAACTGTTTTTT,CASSQVGEKLFF
NA,NA,TRBJ1-3,TRBV15,TGTGCCACCAGCCCCTCCGCTGGAAACACCATATATTTT,CATSPSAGNTIYF